This T cell receptor beta chain was identified during a study of cytomegalovirus exposure and HLA in healthy donors (dated by TCRdb to about 2017). Regarding the study in general: According to an earlier analysis of around 600 of the donors, some 180 million T cells yielded roughly 110 million unique TCR beta sequences and 276 Gb of sequence data. An early release covering around 630 HLA-typed donors comprised about 320 gigabases of sequencing data and around 86 million unique TCR sequences. Among the approximately 400 genotyped donors, around 81% belonged to the genetic ancestry cluster associated with self-reported Caucasian donors. The study aimed to test whether signatures of past pathogen exposure could be identified by cataloging public T cell receptors. Using immunosequencing, the study profiled T cell repertoires from about 650 subjects and related those repertoires to cytomegalovirus serostatus. Besides the first cohort of approximately 710 subjects, a separate validation cohort made up of 120 different subjects was used. High-throughput TCR immunosequencing, statistical association of individual TCRs with disease status, and machine learning were combined to predict cytomegalovirus infection status. To study patterns of TCR occurrence, a later analysis re-analyzed previously published TCR beta repertoires from several hundred donors and added high-resolution HLA genotyping. Rather than drawing on any new phenotypic data, the later analysis identified candidate immune exposures from TCR beta sequences and the way those sequences occurred across donors. An earlier analysis of 587 of the donors used high-throughput TCR beta sequencing to judge whether each TCR beta V gene segment behaved as functional or pseudogenic. Alongside the repertoire data, information on donor age, sex, ethnicity and CMV serostatus was compiled. A later genetic analysis took genome-wide SNP genotypes for about three fifths of the roughly 670 donors and used that subset as a discovery cohort. All discovery cohort repertoires had been generated using a single sequencing platform. HLA typing included class I and class II loci at four-digit resolution. Typing coverage varied by locus: roughly 620-640 donors for A, B, C, DRB1 and DQB1; about 520 for DQA1; more than 600 for DPA1; approximately 490 for DPB1. Roughly 5 DR-DQ haplotypes were treated as single units for association and clustering because of strong linkage in the cohort. Across about 370 genotyped donors of the cohort, an average of approximately 240,000 unique TCR beta nucleotide sequences per donor were sequenced, and roughly 17% of those sequences were non-productive. Broad study findings and their caveats: A later analysis associated 15,000 to 20,000 TCR beta sequences with specific HLA alleles at a false discovery rate of 0.05. A later analysis reported that several top co-occurrence clusters appeared linked to parvovirus B19, influenza, CMV and Epstein-Barr virus. A further reported finding was that TCR beta sequences accurately predicted the HLA-A and HLA-B alleles for most subjects in the first cohort. Because counts were too low, fewer than 20 rarely observed V segments, including chromosome 9 orphons, were excluded from the earlier analysis of several hundred of the donors. The sequencing pipeline was judged likely to have produced a cluster of highly shared sequence variants as a technical artifact. In a later genetic analysis, fewer N-insertions in productive TCRs were reported among donors in an Asian-associated ancestry cluster than the roughly 670-donor mean. An association between a missense DCLRE1C variant and V-gene and J-gene trimming of TCR beta chains was found in a later genetic analysis and replicated in an independent cohort. Linkage disequilibrium might explain the correlated functional status among segregating V segments, but an unknown experimental factor could not be ruled out. Cytomegalovirus status was reported to be diagnosed by the classifier with high specificity and sensitivity in both the original and validation cohorts. In a later analysis, TCR association rates were found to vary across HLA loci, with the most associated TCRs seen for DRB1 alleles and the fewest for HLA-C alleles. A later analysis found that HLA-associated TCR beta chains were more clonally expanded and had lower generation probabilities than equally common non-associated chains. Presence/absence analyses assumed roughly uniform sequencing depth across donors, an assumption that may not hold. In an earlier analysis of approximately 590 of the donors, most TCR beta V segments appeared in productive rearrangements about 87% or about 30% of the time, broadly matching IMGT annotations. The only immune exposure information available for the cohort was CMV serostatus. This cohort had only TCR beta chains sequenced, and the lack of alpha or paired-chain data limited which features could be detected. Strong co-occurrence of HLA alleles, especially DR and DQ, made assigning TCR associations to individual alleles difficult. In the study, some 160 TCR beta chains were listed as associated with cytomegalovirus. Because some donors lacked HLA typing at each locus, the association tests relied only on the typed subset. Most TCR sequences were seen in very few donors, while some public TCRs were found in many individuals. A few of the identified cytomegalovirus-associated TCR beta chains were confirmed in vitro to be specific for cytomegalovirus antigens. The authors suggested that the approach could potentially be extended to other disease states and immunological phenotypes. In a later analysis, most CMV-associated TCR beta chains were found to appear HLA-restricted, with HLA associations seemingly driven largely by CMV exposure.

Turning to this clone: There is no known antigen for this receptor. Per-nucleotide qualities are absent, and no much larger clonotype sits a single base away.

In total, fewer than 750 healthy bone marrow donors made up the cohort. Cohort members were all nominally healthy when sampled, although unrecorded immune exposures were likely present. The donor was CMV seropositive and belonged to the group of about 290 seropositive cohort members. Each donor provided a peripheral blood sample, and peripheral blood mononuclear cells were used for TCR beta sequencing. The Qiagen DNeasy Blood Extraction Kit was used to extract genomic DNA from the blood cell samples. Library prep was done by the immunoSEQ multiplex PCR assay. The multiplex PCR relied on a mix of 60 forward primers for TCR Vbeta segments and 13 reverse primers for TCR Jbeta segments. The CDR3 region of rearranged TCR beta genes was amplified from genomic DNA with a multiplex PCR assay. On the Illumina HiSeq System, the amplified TCR beta libraries were sequenced as 87-base-pair reads. The study's own analysis went as follows. In a later analysis, tens of millions of unique TCR beta chains were counted across the roughly 610 repertoires, and about 9.9 million of these chains were shared by at least two donors. To remove PCR and sequencing errors, raw reads were error-corrected and collapsed into unique sequences using a nearest-neighbor algorithm that merged closely related sequences. CDR3 sequences were aligned to IMGT reference sequences to assign V, D and J gene segments. For a sequence to be retained, at least a six-nucleotide match to both a V gene segment and a J gene segment was required. A rearrangement counted as productive if the CDR3 had no stop codons and remained in frame with V and J, and every other rearrangement counted as non-productive. CDR3 was defined by IMGT convention, running from the second conserved V-encoded cysteine to the conserved J-encoded phenylalanine. The earlier analysis of some 600 of the donors excluded sequences that lacked an unambiguous match to a single V gene segment. In an earlier analysis of almost 600 of the donors, a V segment was called functional when productive rearrangements were above 56.7%, and segregating when the standard deviation between donors exceeded 5%. A statistical classification framework was built to diagnose cytomegalovirus status from the catalog of TCR beta chain sequences. In a later analysis, TCR nucleotide sequences were compared against IMGT/GENE-DB human TR gene sequences so that V and J genes could be assigned. In a later analysis, CDR3 sequences and most-parsimonious VDJ recombination scenarios were assigned using the TCRdist pipeline. A later analysis defined each TCR beta chain by its CDR3 amino acid sequence plus V-gene family, and excluded reads lacking a unique V-gene family. In a later analysis, around 650 highly shared, low-generation-probability nucleotide sequences were removed to address suspected cross-contamination and a sequencing artifact. A later analysis calculated a clonal expansion index for each public chain from normalized within-repertoire ranks of inferred template counts. A later analysis computed generation probabilities with a VDJ recombination model fitted to out-of-frame rearrangements, and checked the results against IGoR. In a later analysis, TCR-TCR, TCR-HLA and TCR-CMV co-occurrence was scored with hypergeometric tests, and a repertoire-size bias correction was applied to TCR pairs. A later analysis estimated false discovery rates by permuting HLA or CMV assignments 20 times. In a later analysis, co-occurring TCRs were grouped using DBSCAN, with TCRdist sequence similarity added in when clustering inside HLA-allele-positive subsets. For co-occurrence clustering, repertoires with fewer than 30,000 or more than 120,000 public chains were excluded, along with about five repertoires with anomalous nucleotide sharing. TCRdb's version of the immuneACCESS table is confined to in-frame rearrangements and falls short of the full clone set. An unresolved V gene accounts for under half of the shortfall where checked; the remainder is of unknown origin. That table supplies the V and J calls and clone size; D and trimming were determined from the DNA. Here the sample has 240,000 or so clones; about 80% occur a single time. The ten largest account for around 8.6% of the sample.

The TCR was taken from an older woman in good health and CMV-seropositive. The sample comprised PBMCs.

The DNA is as follows: TGTGCCAGCAGCTTAGGACTAGCGGGAGGAAGGACCGGGGAGCTGTTTTTT. This encodes CASSLGLAGGRTGELFF. The chain is assembled from TRBV7-9 and TRBJ2-2, with 13 junctional bases fitting TRBD2. Trimming takes 1 base off V and 5 bases off J; junction bases not matched to a gene: 4. The CDR3 has 17 amino acids, counting the end cysteine and phenylalanine. CDR3 DNA is the only sequence kept; it has 51 bases, read in frame from the first base. Sequences SEHNR (CDR1) and FQNEAQ (CDR2) are obtained from the germline V gene (reference sequence).